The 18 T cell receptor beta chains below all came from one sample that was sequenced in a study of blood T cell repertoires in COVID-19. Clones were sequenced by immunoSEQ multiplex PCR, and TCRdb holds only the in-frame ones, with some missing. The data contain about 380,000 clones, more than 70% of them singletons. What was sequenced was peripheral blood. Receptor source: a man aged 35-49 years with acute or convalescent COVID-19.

The CDR3 loop reads CASSMEGNSNQPQHF. CDR3 sequence (DNA): TGTGCCAGCAGCATGGAGGGGAATAGCAATCAGCCCCAGCATTTT. J is TRBJ1-5 and V is TRBV9; the D gene is possibly TRBD1 (5 bases). CDR3 length: 15 amino acids. V was cut by 4 bases and J by 0 bases, with 11 bases left in between. Germline V gives CDR1 SGDLS, CDR2 YYNGEE.

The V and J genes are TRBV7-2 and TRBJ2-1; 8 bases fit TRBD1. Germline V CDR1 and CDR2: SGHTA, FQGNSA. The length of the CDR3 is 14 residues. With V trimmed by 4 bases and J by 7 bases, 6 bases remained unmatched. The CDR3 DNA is TGTGCCAGCAGCTGGACAGGGAGTCGGAATGAGCAGTTCTTC. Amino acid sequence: CASSWTGSRNEQFF.

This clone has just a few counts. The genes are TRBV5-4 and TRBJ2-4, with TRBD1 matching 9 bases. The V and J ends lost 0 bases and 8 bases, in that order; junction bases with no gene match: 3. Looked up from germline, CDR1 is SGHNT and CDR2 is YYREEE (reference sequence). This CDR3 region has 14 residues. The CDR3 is CASSLDGTGHIQYF. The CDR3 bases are TGTGCCAGCAGCTTGGATGGGACAGGGCACATTCAGTACTTC.

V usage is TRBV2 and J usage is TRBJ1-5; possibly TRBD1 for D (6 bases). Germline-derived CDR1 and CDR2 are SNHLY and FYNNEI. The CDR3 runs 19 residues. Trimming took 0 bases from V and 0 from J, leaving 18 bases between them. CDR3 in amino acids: CASSEANAAGGHSNQPQHF. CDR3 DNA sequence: TGTGCCAGCAGTGAAGCGAATGCGGCGGGGGGGCATAGCAATCAGCCCCAGCATTTT.

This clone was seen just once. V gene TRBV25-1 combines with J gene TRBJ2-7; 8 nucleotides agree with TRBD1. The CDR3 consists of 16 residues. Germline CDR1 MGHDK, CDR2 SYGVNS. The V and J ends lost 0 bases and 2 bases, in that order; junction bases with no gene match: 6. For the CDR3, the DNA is TGTGCCAGCAGTGAATATTCCGTGGGACAGGCCTACGAGCAGTACTTC. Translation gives CASSEYSVGQAYEQYF.

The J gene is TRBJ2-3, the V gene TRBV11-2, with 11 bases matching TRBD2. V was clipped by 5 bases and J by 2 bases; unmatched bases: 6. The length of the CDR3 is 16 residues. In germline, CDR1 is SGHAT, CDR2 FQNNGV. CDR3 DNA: TGTGCCAGCAGCCTGATAGCGGGAGGGGACACAGATACGCAGTATTTT. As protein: CASSLIAGGDTDTQYF.

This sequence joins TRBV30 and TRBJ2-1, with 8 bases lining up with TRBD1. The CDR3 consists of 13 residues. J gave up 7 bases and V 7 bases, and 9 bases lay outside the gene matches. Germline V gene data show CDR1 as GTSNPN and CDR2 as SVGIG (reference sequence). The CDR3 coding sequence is TGTGCCTCCTCCTGGACAGGGCGAAATGAGCAGTTCTTC. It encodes CASSWTGRNEQFF.

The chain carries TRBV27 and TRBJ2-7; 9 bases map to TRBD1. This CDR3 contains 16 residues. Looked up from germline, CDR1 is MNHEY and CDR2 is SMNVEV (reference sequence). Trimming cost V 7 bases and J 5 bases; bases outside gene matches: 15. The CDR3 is CASTCDRDRENHEQYF. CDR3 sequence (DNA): TGTGCCAGCACCTGTGACAGGGACAGGGAGAACCACGAGCAGTACTTC.

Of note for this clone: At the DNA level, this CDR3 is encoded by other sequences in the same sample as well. The CDR3 here is CASSPGGTEAFF. The CDR3 coding sequence is TGCGCCAGCAGCCCAGGGGGGACTGAAGCTTTCTTT. This chain uses TRBV4-1 with TRBJ1-1, with 7 positions matching TRBD1. Germline CDR1 reads MGHRA; CDR2 reads YSYEKL. Trimming cost V 4 bases and J 5 bases; bases outside gene matches: 1. The CDR3 is made up of 12 amino acids.

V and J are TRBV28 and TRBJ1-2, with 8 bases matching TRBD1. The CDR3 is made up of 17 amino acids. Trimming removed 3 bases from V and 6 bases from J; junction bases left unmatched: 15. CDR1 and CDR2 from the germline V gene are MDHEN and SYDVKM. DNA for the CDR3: TGTGCCAGCAGTTTCGTCAATCCGGGACAGGCCGCGGATGGCTACACCTTC. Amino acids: CASSFVNPGQAADGYTF.

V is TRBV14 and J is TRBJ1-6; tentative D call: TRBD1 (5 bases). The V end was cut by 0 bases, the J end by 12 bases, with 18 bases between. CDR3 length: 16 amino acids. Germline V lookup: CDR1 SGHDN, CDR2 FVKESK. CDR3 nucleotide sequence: TGTGCCAGCAGCCAAGATTTGCAACAGGCGGAGGGACCCCTCCACTTT. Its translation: CASSQDLQQAEGPLHF.

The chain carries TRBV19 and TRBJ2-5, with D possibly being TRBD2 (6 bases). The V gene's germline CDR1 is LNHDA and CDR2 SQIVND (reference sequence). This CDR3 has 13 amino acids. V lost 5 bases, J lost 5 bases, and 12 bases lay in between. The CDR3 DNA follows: TGTGCCAGTAGTCGGGGGTGGCGGGAGACCCAGTACTTC. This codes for CASSRGWRETQYF. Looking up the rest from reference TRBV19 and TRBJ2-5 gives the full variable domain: DGGITQSPKYLFRKEGQNVTLSCEQNLNHDAMYWYRQDPGQGLRLIYYSQIVNDFQKGDIAEGYSVSREKKESFPLTVTSAQKNPTAFYLCASSRGWRETQYFGPGTRLLVL.

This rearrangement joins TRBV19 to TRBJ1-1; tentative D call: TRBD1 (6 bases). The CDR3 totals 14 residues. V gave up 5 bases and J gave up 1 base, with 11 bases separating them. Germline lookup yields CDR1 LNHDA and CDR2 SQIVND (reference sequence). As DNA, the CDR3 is TGTGCCAGTAGTCTCTGGACAGAGAACACTGAAGCTTTCTTT. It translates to CASSLWTENTEAFF.

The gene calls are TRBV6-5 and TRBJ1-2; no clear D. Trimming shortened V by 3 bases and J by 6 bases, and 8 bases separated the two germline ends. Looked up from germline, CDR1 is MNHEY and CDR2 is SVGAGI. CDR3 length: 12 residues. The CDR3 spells CASSYGRNGYTF. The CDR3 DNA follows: TGTGCCAGCAGTTATGGGCGAAATGGCTACACCTTC.

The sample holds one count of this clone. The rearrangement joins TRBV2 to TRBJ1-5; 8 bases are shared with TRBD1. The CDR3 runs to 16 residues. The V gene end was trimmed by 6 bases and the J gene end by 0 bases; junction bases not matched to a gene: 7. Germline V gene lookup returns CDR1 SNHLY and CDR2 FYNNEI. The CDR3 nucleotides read TGTGCCAGCAGGTCACGGGACAGGATTAGCAATCAGCCCCAGCATTTT. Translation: CASRSRDRISNQPQHF.

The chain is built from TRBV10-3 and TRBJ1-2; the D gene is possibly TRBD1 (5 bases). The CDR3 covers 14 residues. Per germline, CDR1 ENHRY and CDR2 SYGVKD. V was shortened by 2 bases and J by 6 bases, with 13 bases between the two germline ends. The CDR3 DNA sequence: TGTGCCATCAGTGAGAGACTCCCCAGGGATGGCTACACCTTC. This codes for CAISERLPRDGYTF.

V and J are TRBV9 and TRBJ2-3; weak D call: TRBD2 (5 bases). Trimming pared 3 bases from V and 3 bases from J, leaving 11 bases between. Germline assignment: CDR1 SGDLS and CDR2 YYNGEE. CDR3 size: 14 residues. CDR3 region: CASSDDGKTDTQYF. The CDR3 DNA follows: TGTGCCAGCAGCGATGACGGGAAAACAGATACGCAGTATTTT.

The CDR3 region has the DNA TGTGCCAGCAGAAGGGGCGGACGGAATCCTGGAAACACCATATATTTT. It yields the protein CASRRGGRNPGNTIYF. V gene TRBV7-9 combines with J gene TRBJ1-3; TRBD1 might be the D (5 bases). Trimming removed 6 bases at V and 2 bases at J, with 17 bases between. In germline, CDR1 is SEHNR, CDR2 FQNEAQ (reference sequence). The CDR3 spans 16 residues.